Detailed here is one TCR beta chain. The sample is drawn from a study of blood T cell repertoires in COVID-19. CDR1 and CDR2 from the germline V gene are SGHRS and YFSETQ. The CDR3 totals 15 residues. Trimming pared 0 bases from V and 7 bases from J, leaving 14 bases between. The protocol was immunoSEQ multiplex PCR, while the TCRdb copy is restricted to in-frame clones and leaves out a portion. The sample has over 250,000 clones; 75% to 95% are singletons. Sequenced material: PBMCs or T cells enriched from blood (not recorded which). This receptor was obtained from a woman in her thirties who had recovered from COVID-19. This chain connects TRBV5-1 to TRBJ2-1; tentative D call: TRBD1 (6 bases). The CDR3 nucleotides are TGCGCCAGCAGCTTGGCCAGGGGCGGTGGGAATGAGCAGTTCTTC. This gives the protein CASSLARGGGNEQFF.